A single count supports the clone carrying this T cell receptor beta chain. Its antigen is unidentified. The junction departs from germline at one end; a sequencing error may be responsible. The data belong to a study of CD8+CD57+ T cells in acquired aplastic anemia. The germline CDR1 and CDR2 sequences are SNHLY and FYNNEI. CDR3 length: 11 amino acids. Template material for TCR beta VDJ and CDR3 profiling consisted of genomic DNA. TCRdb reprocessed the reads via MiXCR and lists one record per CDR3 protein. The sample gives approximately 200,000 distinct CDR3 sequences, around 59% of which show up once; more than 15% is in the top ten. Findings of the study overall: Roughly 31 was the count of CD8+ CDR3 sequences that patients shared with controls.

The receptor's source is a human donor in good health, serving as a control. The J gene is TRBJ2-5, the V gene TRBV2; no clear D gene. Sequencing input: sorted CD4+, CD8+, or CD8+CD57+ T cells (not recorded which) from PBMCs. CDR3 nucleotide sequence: TGTGCCAGCAGTGTGGGCAGTTCCCCCCACTTC. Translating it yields CASSVGSSPHF.